This T cell receptor (beta chain) was obtained from a study of T cell changes during pregnancy in multiple sclerosis. There are 18 residues in the CDR3. V lost 3 bases to trimming and J lost 8 bases, with 26 bases between them. Germline CDR1 MGHRA, CDR2 YSYEKL. Sequencing used immunoSEQ multiplex PCR; TCRdb keeps in-frame clones, though not all of them. The sample lists around 71,000 clones, approximately 94% occurring once. This sequence originates from a female donor with multiple sclerosis, enrolled in a pregnancy study. Specimen: peripheral blood, collected in the third trimester of pregnancy. V is TRBV4-1 and J is TRBJ2-1; weak D call: TRBD2 (7 bases). CDR3 in amino acids: CASSHDGKGGGAVDEQFF. The CDR3 DNA sequence: TGCGCCAGCAGCCACGATGGGAAAGGGGGGGGCGCAGTCGATGAGCAGTTCTTC.